The sequence of this TCR beta chain was determined in a study of cytomegalovirus exposure and HLA in healthy donors. V was trimmed by 7 bases and J by 2 bases, leaving 16 bases between them. Per germline, CDR1 MNHNS and CDR2 SASEGT. CDR3 length equals 15 residues. Note on this clone: Its specificity is not known.

The assay was immunoSEQ multiplex PCR, and TCRdb's table has in-frame clones only and misses some. The sample shows 100,000 to 150,000 clones, 75% to 90% of them seen only once. Study-wide results and caveats: Later, an analysis found that TCR clusters from the first cohort tended to co-occur in the roughly 110 validation repertoires.

Sequenced: PBMCs. This receptor was taken from a woman between 18 and 30 years old in good health and CMV-seronegative. The chain combines TRBV6-1 with TRBJ2-3; tentative D call: TRBD2 (5 bases). The CDR3 region is CASTLGGLYTDTQYF. The CDR3 DNA reads as TGTGCCAGCACCCTAGGCGGGCTTTACACAGATACGCAGTATTTT.